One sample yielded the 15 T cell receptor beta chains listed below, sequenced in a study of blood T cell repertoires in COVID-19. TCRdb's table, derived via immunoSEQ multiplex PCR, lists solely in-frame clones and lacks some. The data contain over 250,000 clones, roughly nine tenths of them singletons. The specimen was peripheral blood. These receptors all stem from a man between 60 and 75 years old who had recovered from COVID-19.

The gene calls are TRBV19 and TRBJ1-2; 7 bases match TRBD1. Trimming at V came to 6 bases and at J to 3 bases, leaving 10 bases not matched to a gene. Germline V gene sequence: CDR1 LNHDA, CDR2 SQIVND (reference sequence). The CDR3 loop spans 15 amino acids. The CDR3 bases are TGTGCCAGTAGATTCGACAGGGACATGGACTATGGCTACACCTTC. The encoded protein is CASRFDRDMDYGYTF.

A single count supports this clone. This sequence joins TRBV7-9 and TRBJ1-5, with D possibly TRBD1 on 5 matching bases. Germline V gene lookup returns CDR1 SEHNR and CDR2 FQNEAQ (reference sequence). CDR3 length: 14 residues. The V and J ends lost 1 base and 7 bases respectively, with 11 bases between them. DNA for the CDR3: TGTGCCAGCAGCTTAGAATCTGGGGCCCAGCCCCAGCATTTT. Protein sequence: CASSLESGAQPQHF.

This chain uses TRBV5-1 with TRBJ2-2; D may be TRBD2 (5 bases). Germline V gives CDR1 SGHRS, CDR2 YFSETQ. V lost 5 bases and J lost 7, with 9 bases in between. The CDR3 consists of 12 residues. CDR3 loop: CASSGGVGELFF. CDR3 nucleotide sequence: TGCGCCAGCAGTGGAGGAGTCGGGGAGCTGTTTTTT.

The DNA of the CDR3 is TGCGCCAGCAGCTTGGCCGTTCAGGCTCTTGCCGAGCAGTACTTC. Translation gives CASSLAVQALAEQYF. The chain uses TRBV5-1 and TRBJ2-7; D not resolved. CDR3 length equals 15 residues. Trimming took off 0 bases at V and 6 bases at J, with 16 bases between the two ends. From germline, CDR1 is SGHRS and CDR2 YFSETQ.

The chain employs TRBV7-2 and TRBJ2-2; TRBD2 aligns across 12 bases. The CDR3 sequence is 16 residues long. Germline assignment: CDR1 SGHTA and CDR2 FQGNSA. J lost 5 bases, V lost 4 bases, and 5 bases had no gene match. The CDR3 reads CASSSSGGAWTGELFF. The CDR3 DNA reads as TGTGCCAGCAGCTCTAGCGGGGGGGCTTGGACCGGGGAGCTGTTTTTT.

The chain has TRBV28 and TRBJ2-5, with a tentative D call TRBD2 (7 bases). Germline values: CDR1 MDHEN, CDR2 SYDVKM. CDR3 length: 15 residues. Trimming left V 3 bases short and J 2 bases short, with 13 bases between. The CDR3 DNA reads TGTGCCAGCAGTTTGGCGGGGGCGGGACAAGAGACCCAGTACTTC. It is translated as CASSLAGAGQETQYF.

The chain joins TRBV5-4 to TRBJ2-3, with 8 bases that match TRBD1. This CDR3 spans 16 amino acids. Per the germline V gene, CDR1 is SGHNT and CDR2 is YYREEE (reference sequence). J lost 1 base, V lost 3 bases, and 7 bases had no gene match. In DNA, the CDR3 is TGTGCCAGCAGCTCTGCAGGGGGCATCGGCACAGATACGCAGTATTTT. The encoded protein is CASSSAGGIGTDTQYF.

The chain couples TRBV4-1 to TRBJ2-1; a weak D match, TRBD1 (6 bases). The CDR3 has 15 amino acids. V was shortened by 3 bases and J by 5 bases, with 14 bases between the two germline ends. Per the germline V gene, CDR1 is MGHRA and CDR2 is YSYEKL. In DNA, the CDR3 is TGCGCCAGCAGCCAGTCGGTGGGACAACACAATGAGCAGTTCTTC. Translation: CASSQSVGQHNEQFF.

Here the CDR3 DNA reads TGTGCCTGCCAAGGAGGGGCTGAAGCTTTCTTT. It yields the protein CACQGGAEAFF. The V call is TRBV3-1 (or the pseudogene TRBV3-2), the J call TRBJ1-1; D is perhaps TRBD1 (5 bases). CDR1 is LGHDT, CDR2 YNNKEL, per germline (reference sequence). Trimming took 11 bases from V and 6 from J, leaving 13 bases between them. This CDR3 contains 11 residues.

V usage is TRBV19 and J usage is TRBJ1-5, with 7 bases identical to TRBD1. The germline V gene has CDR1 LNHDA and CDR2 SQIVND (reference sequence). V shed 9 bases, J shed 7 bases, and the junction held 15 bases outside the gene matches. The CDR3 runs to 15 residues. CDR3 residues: CASNSRQGGIQPQHF. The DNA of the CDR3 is TGTGCCAGCAACTCGAGGCAGGGGGGAATACAGCCCCAGCATTTT.

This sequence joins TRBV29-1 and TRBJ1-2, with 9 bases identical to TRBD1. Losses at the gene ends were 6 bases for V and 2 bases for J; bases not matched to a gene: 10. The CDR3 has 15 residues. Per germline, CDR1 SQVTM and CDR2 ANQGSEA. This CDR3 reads CSVAVGQGRNYGYTF. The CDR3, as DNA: TGCAGCGTCGCCGTCGGACAGGGGAGAAACTATGGCTACACCTTC.

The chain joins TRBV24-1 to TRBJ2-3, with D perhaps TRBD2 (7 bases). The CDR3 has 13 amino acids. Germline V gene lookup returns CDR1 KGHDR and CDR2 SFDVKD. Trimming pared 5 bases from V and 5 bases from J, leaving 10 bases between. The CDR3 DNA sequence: TGTGCCACCAGTGGGGGGGGCTTAGATACGCAGTATTTT. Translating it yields CATSGGGLDTQYF.

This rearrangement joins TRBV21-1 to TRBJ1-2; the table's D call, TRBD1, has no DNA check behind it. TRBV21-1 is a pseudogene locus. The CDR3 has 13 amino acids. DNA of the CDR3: TGTGCCAGCAGCATTCACAGACCCTATGGCTACACCTTC. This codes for CASSIHRPYGYTF.

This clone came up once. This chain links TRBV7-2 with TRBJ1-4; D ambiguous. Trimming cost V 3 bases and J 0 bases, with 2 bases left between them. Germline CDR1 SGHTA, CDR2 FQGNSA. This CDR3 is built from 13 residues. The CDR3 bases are TGTGCCAGCAGCTTCGCAACTAATGAAAAACTGTTTTTT. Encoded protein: CASSFATNEKLFF.

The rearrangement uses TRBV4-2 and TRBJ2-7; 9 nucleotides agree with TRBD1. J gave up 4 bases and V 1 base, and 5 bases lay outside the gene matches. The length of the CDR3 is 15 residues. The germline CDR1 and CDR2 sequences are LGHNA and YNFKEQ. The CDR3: CASSQAGTGNYEQYF. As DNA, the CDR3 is TGTGCCAGCAGCCAAGCCGGGACAGGGAATTACGAGCAGTACTTC.